Given below is one TCR beta chain in context. No antigen is known for it. No much larger clone is present one base from it, and per-base qualities are unavailable. The data belong to a study of PD-1 blockade in classical Hodgkin lymphoma (TCRdb year 2020). Background on the whole study: Nivolumab dosing was 3 mg/kg intravenously every 2 weeks, continuing until either disease progression or unacceptable toxicity. To define a peripheral blood immune signature of response to PD-1 blockade in classical Hodgkin lymphoma, the study combined TCR beta sequencing with CyTOF. The paper's findings and limits, for the study overall: CD4+ but not CD8+ TCR diversity rose significantly by C4D1 (p=0.0027 vs p=0.16), most apparent in complete responders (p=0.02). Trial patients with a complete response had baseline diversity similar to that of newly diagnosed patients, while partial responders and progressors had significantly lower diversity. Baseline TCR diversity was reported to be lower in newly diagnosed patients than in healthy donors and to be lower still in relapsed/refractory patients. Only a single clinical trial cohort was studied, and what caused the repertoire differences, possibly disease activity or prior therapy, remained undefined. Diversity was lower in patients who began nivolumab less than 1 year after ASCT, so these patients were left out of later analyses to avoid confounding by immune reconstitution.

This sample's time point label indicates: cycle 1 day 1 (C1D1), immediately before nivolumab initiation. All trial patients had relapsed after autologous stem cell transplantation, with cohorts A, B and C differing in prior brentuximab vedotin exposure. The trial cohort included 56 patients with relapsed/refractory classical Hodgkin lymphoma, and each patient had a best overall response of complete response, partial response or progressive disease. In the multi-cohort phase II CheckMate 205 trial, trial patients received single-agent nivolumab. An independent review committee assessed best overall response using the 2007 International Working Group response criteria. Trial PBMCs were collected just before the start of nivolumab (C1D1) and during therapy at cycle 2 day 1 and cycle 4 day 1. Peripheral blood was collected in 8 mL Vacutainer Cell Preparation Tubes, from which PBMCs were isolated by centrifugation and then cryopreserved.

Genomic DNA was extracted with the Qiagen DNeasy kit from unsorted PBMCs and from negatively selected CD4+ and CD8+ fractions. TCR beta CDR3 regions were subjected to amplification by immunoSEQ multiplex PCR with primers that anneal to V and J segments. A synthetic immune receptor repertoire was used to minimize amplification bias, and remaining bias was computationally removed after sequencing. For the original study's pipeline: Repertoire diversity was quantified as the Shannon entropy index using custom Python scripts. Unsorted, CD4+ and CD8+ repertoires were analyzed separately, except for combined analyses in which CD4+ and CD8+ sequences were merged in silico. Clonal expansion was defined as at least a 2-fold frequency increase after treatment relative to C1D1, with a pseudocount of 0.5 for undetected baseline clones. Clones with 0 or 1 copy at C1D1 were defined as singleton clones, while clones with 2 or more copies were defined as non-singleton clones. Clones expanded in unsorted samples were assigned a CD4+, CD8+ or unknown annotation through matching of protein sequences in sorted samples from the same patient. Wilcoxon tests were applied to paired samples to test diversity changes from C1D1 to C4D1. TCRdb retrieved this table from immuneACCESS and kept in-frame rearrangements only. Not all clones are present; in checked studies, unresolved V genes account for under half, and no reason is known for the remainder. That table is the source of V, J and clone size, and D and trimming were worked out from the DNA. For this sample the table gives tens of thousands of clones, of which roughly 90% were detected only once. 22% of the sample comes from the top ten.

Trimming takes 5 bases off V and 3 bases off J; junction bases not matched to a gene: 4. CDR1 and CDR2 are read off the germline V gene as MDHEN and SYDVKM. The CDR3 sequence holds 15 residues, the cysteine and phenylalanine included. The DNA shown is the 45-base CDR3, in frame from base 1. The source was peripheral blood mononuclear cells (PBMCs), collected at baseline. Recombination linked TRBV28 to TRBJ1-4; TRBD1 lines up with 9 middle nucleotides. This clonotype was obtained from a human donor with classical Hodgkin lymphoma. The DNA sequence is TGTGCCAGCAGTGCGGGGACAGGGCCTAATGAAAAACTGTTTTTT. This codes for CASSAGTGPNEKLFF.